Below, 6 T cell receptor beta chains from the same sample are listed, as sequenced in a study of PD-L1 blockade in urothelial cancer. Only in-frame clones appear in the TCRdb table, and some are missing; sequencing was by immunoSEQ multiplex PCR. The sample consists of tens of thousands of clones, roughly nine tenths of them appearing once. The sample consisted of PBMCs, taken around atezolizumab (anti-PD-L1) treatment. These receptors all come from a woman in her seventies with urothelial cancer.

This clone was seen only once. The chain employs TRBV2 and TRBJ1-5; 11 bases align to TRBD1. The CDR3 length is 15 residues. The trim removed 5 bases at V and 6 bases at J, leaving 6 bases unmatched. Germline-derived CDR1 and CDR2 are SNHLY and FYNNEI. The DNA for the CDR3 is TGTGCCAGCAGTTCGGACAGGGGGCGCGTTCAGCCCCAGCATTTT. It yields the protein CASSSDRGRVQPQHF.

The gene calls are TRBV27 and TRBJ2-7; 8 positions agree with TRBD2. This CDR3 has 15 residues. Trimming cost V 2 bases and J 2 bases; bases outside gene matches: 5. The germline CDR1 and CDR2 sequences are MNHEY and SMNVEV (reference sequence). The CDR3 DNA is TGTGCCAGCAGTTTACGGGGGGGCACAACCTACGAGCAGTACTTC. The encoded protein is CASSLRGGTTYEQYF.

V usage is TRBV2 and J usage is TRBJ1-2, with 7 bases fitting TRBD1. V gave up 5 bases and J gave up 8 bases; unmatched junction bases: 5. CDR1 is SNHLY, CDR2 FYNNEI, per germline. The CDR3 is made up of 12 amino acids. DNA for the CDR3: TGTGCCAGCAGTCAACAGGGGCCAGGCTACACCTTC. Its translation is CASSQQGPGYTF.

The chain recombines TRBV9 with TRBJ1-2; D is uncertain. Germline assignment: CDR1 SGDLS and CDR2 YYNGEE. V shed 0 bases and J shed 5 bases, with 8 bases lying between them. The CDR3 consists of 13 residues. CDR3 residues: CASSVASRYGYTF. DNA for the CDR3: TGTGCCAGCAGCGTAGCTTCTCGGTATGGCTACACCTTC.

The chain links TRBV5-1 to TRBJ2-1; tentative D call: TRBD2 (5 bases). V lost 4 bases and J 9 bases, leaving 14 bases between the germline ends. Germline V lookup: CDR1 SGHRS, CDR2 YFSETQ. This CDR3 is 13 amino acids long. Here the CDR3 reads CASSPGPEAEQFF. The CDR3 nucleotides read TGCGCCAGCAGCCCCGGTCCGGAGGCTGAGCAGTTCTTC.

This clone was seen once. The rearrangement uses TRBV27 and TRBJ2-1, with 8 bases identical to TRBD2. V was clipped by 8 bases and J by 2 bases; unmatched bases: 8. This CDR3 comprises 15 residues. CDR1 and CDR2 (germline): MNHEY, SMNVEV (reference sequence). The CDR3 bases are TGTGCCAGCTCACCCGGGACTAGACCCTACAATGAGCAGTTCTTC. Translating it yields CASSPGTRPYNEQFF.